This TCR beta chain was sequenced for a study of radiotherapy plus CTLA-4 blockade in lung cancer. In the study overall: Disease control reached about 28%, with objective responses in roughly 19%.

Concerning this clone itself: The identical CDR3 is also encoded by other nucleotide sequences in the sample.

Lung cancer patients with chemo-refractory metastatic non-small-cell disease were given focal radiation plus CTLA-4 blockade with ipilimumab. The CDR3 runs to 13 residues. V gave up 6 bases and J gave up 5 bases, with 16 bases separating them. The germline gives CDR1 SQVTM, CDR2 ANQGSEA. Measured with immunoSEQ multiplex PCR; TCRdb has only the in-frame clones, and not every one. The sample yields 25,000 to 35,000 clones, approximately 80% seen once. Sequencing used peripheral blood, obtained from a patient treated with radiotherapy plus ipilimumab. The sequence was collected from a human donor with non-small cell lung cancer that progressed on radiotherapy plus ipilimumab. The chain has TRBV29-1 and TRBJ1-1; D is unresolved. CDR3 in amino acids: CSVHPEGRTEAFF. The CDR3 nucleotides are TGCAGCGTCCACCCAGAGGGAAGGACTGAAGCTTTCTTT.